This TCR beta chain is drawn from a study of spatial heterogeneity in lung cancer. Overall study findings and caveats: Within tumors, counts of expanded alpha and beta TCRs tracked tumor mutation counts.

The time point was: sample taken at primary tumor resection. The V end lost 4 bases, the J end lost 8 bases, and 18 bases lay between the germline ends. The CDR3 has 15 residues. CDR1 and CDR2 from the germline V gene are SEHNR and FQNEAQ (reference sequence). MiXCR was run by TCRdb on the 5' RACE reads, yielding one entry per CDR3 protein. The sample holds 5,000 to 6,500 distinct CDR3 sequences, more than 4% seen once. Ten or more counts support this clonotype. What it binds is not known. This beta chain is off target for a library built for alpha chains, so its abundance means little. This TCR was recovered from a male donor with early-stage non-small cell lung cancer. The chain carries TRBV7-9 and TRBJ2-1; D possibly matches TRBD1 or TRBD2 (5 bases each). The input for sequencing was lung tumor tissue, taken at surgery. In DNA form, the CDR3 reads TGTGCCAGCAGCTCGGTTTTGCCGGGACGTGATGAGCAGTTCTTC. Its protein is CASSSVLPGRDEQFF.